These 21 T cell receptor beta chains were sequenced from one sample in a study of cytomegalovirus exposure and HLA in healthy donors. PCR amplification relied on 60 Vbeta primers (plus 13 Jbeta primers). Sequencing used immunoSEQ multiplex PCR; TCRdb keeps in-frame clones, though not all of them. The sample records some 170,000 clones, over 70% being singletons. Sequenced: PBMCs. These receptor sequences come from a male donor in good health and CMV-seronegative.

The genes are TRBV7-3 and TRBJ2-4; a weak D match, TRBD2 (6 bases). The germline CDR1 and CDR2 sequences are SGHTA and FQGTGA. Trimming took off 4 bases at V and 5 bases at J, with 18 bases between the two ends. The CDR3 is 16 amino acids. CDR3 sequence reads: CASSSRGLIEQNIQYF. In DNA form, the CDR3 reads TGTGCCAGCAGCTCGCGGGGACTTATAGAACAAAACATTCAGTACTTC.

The chain is built from TRBV5-1 and TRBJ2-3, with 10 bases identical to TRBD1. The CDR3 consists of 16 residues. CDR1 and CDR2 from the germline V gene are SGHRS and YFSETQ. Trimming at V came to 0 bases and at J to 3 bases, leaving 4 bases not matched to a gene. DNA for the CDR3: TGCGCCAGCAGCTTGGGCGACAGGGGGCTGACAGATACGCAGTATTTT. Amino acid sequence: CASSLGDRGLTDTQYF.

This clone occurred a few times. V is TRBV2 and J is TRBJ1-1; 7 nucleotides line up with TRBD1. Per germline, CDR1 SNHLY and CDR2 FYNNEI. The length of the CDR3 is 14 residues. V shed 5 bases and J 1 base; nucleotides not matched to a gene: 4. CDR3 region: CASSYRGRNTEAFF. The CDR3 nucleotides are TGTGCCAGCAGTTACAGGGGTAGGAACACTGAAGCTTTCTTT.

The chain links TRBV10-3 to TRBJ2-7; 9 bases map to TRBD1. After removal of 3 bases from V and 4 bases from J, the junction contained 4 bases not matched to a gene. Germline V gene data show CDR1 as ENHRY and CDR2 as SYGVKD. This CDR3 is 14 amino acids long. The CDR3 protein is CAISDTGGEYEQYF. The CDR3 DNA reads TGTGCCATCAGTGACACAGGGGGCGAATACGAGCAGTACTTC.

V gene TRBV5-1 combines with J gene TRBJ2-7, with D unclear. V lost 0 bases and J 2 bases, leaving 9 bases between the germline ends. Germline V gives CDR1 SGHRS, CDR2 YFSETQ. The CDR3 has 14 residues. The CDR3 region has the DNA TGCGCCAGCAGCTTGGCCGGGTCCCCCTACGAGCAGTACTTC. Amino acid sequence: CASSLAGSPYEQYF.

The chain employs TRBV30 and TRBJ1-2; TRBD1 matches 10 bases. The germline V gene has CDR1 GTSNPN and CDR2 SVGIG (reference sequence). The CDR3 length is 13 residues. The junction had 6 bases not matched to a gene; V was cut back by 4 bases and J by 7 bases. The CDR3 DNA reads TGTGCCTGGAAGGGACAGGGGATAGGTGGCTACACCTTC. Protein sequence: CAWKGQGIGGYTF.

The V call is TRBV6-5, the J call TRBJ2-1; D is perhaps TRBD2 (6 bases). The CDR3 has 12 amino acids. CDR1 is MNHEY and CDR2 is SVGAGI in the germline V gene. Trimming took 11 bases from V and 8 from J, leaving 16 bases between them. CDR3 DNA sequence: TGTGCCGCGGGGCCAACCGGAGATGAGCAGTTCTTC. This sequence encodes CAAGPTGDEQFF.

CDR3 DNA sequence: TGCGCCAGCAGCCAAGTTGCAGAAATTTCCTATGGCTACACCTTC. Protein product: CASSQVAEISYGYTF. The V and J genes are TRBV4-1 and TRBJ1-2; no firm D call. The CDR3 runs to 15 residues. Germline V gene sequence: CDR1 MGHRA, CDR2 YSYEKL. Between the trimmed V and J ends, which lost 1 base and 4 bases, there was a span of 13 bases.

The chain recombines TRBV2 with TRBJ2-7; D is possibly TRBD1 (5 bases). Germline V CDR1 and CDR2: SNHLY, FYNNEI. The germline V and J ends were trimmed by 1 base and 2 bases, with 9 bases remaining between them. This CDR3 comprises 14 residues. The CDR3, as DNA: TGTGCCAGCAGTGAAGGAACAGGTGCCTACGAGCAGTACTTC. The encoded protein is CASSEGTGAYEQYF. The full variable domain, completed using reference TRBV2 and TRBJ2-7, is EPEVTQTPSHQVTQMGQEVILRCVPISNHLYFYWYRQILGQKVEFLVSFYNNEISEKSEIFDDQFSVERPDGSNFTLKIRSTKLEDSAMYFCASSEGTGAYEQYFGPGTRLTVT.

The chain links TRBV2 to TRBJ2-7, with 9 bases fitting TRBD1. Germline V lookup: CDR1 SNHLY, CDR2 FYNNEI. The V and J ends lost 1 base and 5 bases, in that order; junction bases with no gene match: 9. CDR3 length equals 16 residues. The DNA for the CDR3 is TGTGCCAGCAGTGAAGTATTTGGACAGGGGTTAGACGAGCAGTACTTC. It codes for CASSEVFGQGLDEQYF.

The J gene is TRBJ2-1, the V gene TRBV6-6; 9 bases are a match to TRBD2. The CDR3 runs 16 residues. The germline gives CDR1 MNHNY, CDR2 SVGAGI (reference sequence). Trimming cost V 6 bases and J 9 bases; bases outside gene matches: 15. The CDR3, as DNA: TGTGCCAGCAGCCCGAGGGGGCGGGAGGGCCGGGGTGAGCAGTTCTTC. It is translated as CASSPRGREGRGEQFF.

The chain uses TRBV30 and TRBJ2-7; a possible D gene is TRBD2 (6 bases). Germline V gene data show CDR1 as GTSNPN and CDR2 as SVGIG (reference sequence). The ends were cut back, 7 bases at V and 9 bases at J, with 19 bases in the middle. The CDR3 consists of 12 residues. CDR3 residues: CASSARRGTQYF. In nucleotides, the CDR3 is TGTGCCTCTTCGGCTCGACGGGGGACGCAGTACTTC.

In its sample, this clone was seen once. The V call is TRBV30, the J call TRBJ2-4; weak D call: TRBD2 (5 bases). Trimming cost V 2 bases and J 0 bases, with 11 bases left between them. Looked up from germline, CDR1 is GTSNPN and CDR2 is SVGIG (reference sequence). The CDR3 has 15 amino acids. The CDR3 reads CAWSPVGVAKNIQYF. CDR3 DNA: TGTGCCTGGAGTCCGGTGGGAGTAGCCAAAAACATTCAGTACTTC.

This clone was counted only a few times. The chain uses TRBV6-5 and TRBJ2-1; maybe TRBD2 (5 bases). Germline CDR1 MNHEY, CDR2 SVGAGI. The V and J ends lost 4 bases and 7 bases respectively, with 11 bases between them. The CDR3 extends over 13 amino acids. CDR3 amino acids: CASSLDWGNEQFF. The CDR3 DNA is TGTGCCAGCAGTTTGGACTGGGGTAATGAGCAGTTCTTC.

The chain recombines TRBV16 with TRBJ1-5; 10 bases agree with TRBD1. The CDR3 extends over 13 amino acids. The junction had 4 bases not matched to a gene; V was cut back by 7 bases and J by 7 bases. CDR1 is KGHSY, CDR2 FQNENV, per germline. This CDR3 is CASMTGGGQPQHF. CDR3 in DNA: TGTGCCAGCATGACAGGGGGCGGCCAGCCCCAGCATTTT. Together with reference TRBV16 and TRBJ1-5, the CDR3 gives the full variable domain: GEEVAQTPKHLVRGEGQKAKLYCAPIKGHSYVFWYQQVLKNEFKFLISFQNENVFDETGMPKERFSAKCLPNSPCSLEIQATKLEDSAVYFCASMTGGGQPQHFGDGTRLSIL.

The rearrangement joins TRBV4-1 to TRBJ1-5; a weak D match, TRBD1 (5 bases). Germline CDR1 MGHRA, CDR2 YSYEKL. The CDR3 loop spans 13 amino acids. V was cut by 3 bases and J by 9 bases, with 12 bases left in between. CDR3: CASSQGGGRPQHF. Here the CDR3 DNA reads TGCGCCAGCAGCCAGGGTGGGGGGAGGCCCCAGCATTTT.

V usage is TRBV2 and J usage is TRBJ2-2; no clear D gene. The length of the CDR3 is 15 residues. Germline V CDR1 and CDR2: SNHLY, FYNNEI. Trimming removed 7 bases from V and 5 bases from J, with 17 bases in between. The CDR3 reads CASKIRQAPTGELFF. For the CDR3, the DNA is TGTGCCAGCAAAATTCGGCAGGCCCCAACCGGGGAGCTGTTTTTT.

The J gene is TRBJ2-1, the V gene TRBV19; a possible D gene is TRBD1 (5 bases). Trimming took 5 bases from V and 0 from J, leaving 8 bases between them. Germline CDR1 and CDR2: LNHDA and SQIVND (reference sequence). The CDR3 runs 14 residues. The CDR3 protein is CASSEGASYNEQFF. The CDR3 DNA follows: TGTGCCAGTAGTGAAGGGGCCTCCTACAATGAGCAGTTCTTC.

The chain combines TRBV15 with TRBJ2-2, with a possible D match to TRBD2 (5 bases). V lost 0 bases to trimming and J lost 7 bases, with 15 bases between them. Germline CDR1 and CDR2: LNHNV and YYDKDF (reference sequence). CDR3 length: 16 amino acids. The CDR3 region has the DNA TGTGCCACCAGCAGAGATAATAGGGCGGGTGGCGGGGAGCTGTTTTTT. Protein: CATSRDNRAGGGELFF.

The chain is built from TRBV6-1 and TRBJ1-5, with 10 bases that match TRBD1. The CDR3 runs 16 residues. V dropped 3 bases and J dropped 7; count of bases not matched to a gene: 9. Germline V gene lookup returns CDR1 MNHNS and CDR2 SASEGT. The CDR3: CASSDPGQGSRQPQHF. The CDR3, as DNA: TGTGCCAGCAGTGATCCGGGACAGGGGTCGCGACAGCCCCAGCATTTT.

The rearrangement links TRBV6-5 to TRBJ1-1; 7 bases line up with TRBD1. The germline CDR1 and CDR2 sequences are MNHEY and SVGAGI. The CDR3 length is 14 residues. Germline trimming cut 6 bases from V and 0 bases from J; bases unmatched to any gene: 4. CDR3 nucleotides: TGTGCCAGCAGATTGGACAGGTTGAACACTGAAGCTTTCTTT. The encoded protein is CASRLDRLNTEAFF.